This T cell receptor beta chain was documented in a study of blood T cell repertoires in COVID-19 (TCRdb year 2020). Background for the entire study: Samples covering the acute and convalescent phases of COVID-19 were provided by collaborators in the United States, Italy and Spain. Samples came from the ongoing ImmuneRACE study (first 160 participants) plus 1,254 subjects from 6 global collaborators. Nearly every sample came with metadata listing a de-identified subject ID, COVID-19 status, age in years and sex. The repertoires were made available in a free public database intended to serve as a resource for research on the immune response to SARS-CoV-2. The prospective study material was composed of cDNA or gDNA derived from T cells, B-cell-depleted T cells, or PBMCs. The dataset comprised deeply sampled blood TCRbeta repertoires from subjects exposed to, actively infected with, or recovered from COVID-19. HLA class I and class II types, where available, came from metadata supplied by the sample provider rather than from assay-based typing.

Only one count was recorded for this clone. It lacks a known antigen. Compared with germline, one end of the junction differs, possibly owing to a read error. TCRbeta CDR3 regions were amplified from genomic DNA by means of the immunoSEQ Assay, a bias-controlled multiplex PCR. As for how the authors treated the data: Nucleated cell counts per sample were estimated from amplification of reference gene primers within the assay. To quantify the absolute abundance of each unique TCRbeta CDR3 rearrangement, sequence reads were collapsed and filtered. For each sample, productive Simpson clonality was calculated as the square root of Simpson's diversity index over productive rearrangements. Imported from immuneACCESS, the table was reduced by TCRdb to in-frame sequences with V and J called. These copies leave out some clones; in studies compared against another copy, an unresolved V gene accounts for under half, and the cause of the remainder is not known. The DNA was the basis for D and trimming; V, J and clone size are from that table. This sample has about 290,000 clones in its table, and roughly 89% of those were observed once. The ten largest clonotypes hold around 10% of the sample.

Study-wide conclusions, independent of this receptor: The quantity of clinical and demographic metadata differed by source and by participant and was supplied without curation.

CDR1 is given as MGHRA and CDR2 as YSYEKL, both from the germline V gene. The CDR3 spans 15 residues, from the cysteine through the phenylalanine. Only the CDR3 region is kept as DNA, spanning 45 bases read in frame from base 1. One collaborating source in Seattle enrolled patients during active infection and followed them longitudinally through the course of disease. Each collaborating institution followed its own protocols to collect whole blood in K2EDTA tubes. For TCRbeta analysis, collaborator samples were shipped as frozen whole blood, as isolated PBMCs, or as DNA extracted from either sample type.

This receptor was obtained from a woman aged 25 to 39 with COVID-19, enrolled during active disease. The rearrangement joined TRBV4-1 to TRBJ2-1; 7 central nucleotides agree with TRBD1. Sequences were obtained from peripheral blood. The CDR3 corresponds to CASRQARGRENEQFF. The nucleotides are TGCGCCAGCAGACAAGCGAGGGGGCGCGAGAATGAGCAGTTCTTC.